The 23 T cell receptor beta chains presented below share a single source sample, sequenced in a study of OX40 agonist ivuxolimab in advanced cancers. Sequencing was performed with immunoSEQ multiplex PCR; in TCRdb, only in-frame clones are kept and a portion is missing. The sample comprises about 64,000 clones, around four fifths of which are singletons, and around 9.5% rests with the top ten. The source material was CD4+ or CD8+ T cells sorted from blood, sampled in a trial of the OX40 agonist ivuxolimab. These receptors all come from an adult with an advanced solid tumor such as melanoma, head and neck, liver or kidney cancer.

The chain joins TRBV19 to TRBJ1-5; 7 bases match TRBD1. Germline-derived CDR1 and CDR2 are LNHDA and SQIVND (reference sequence). This CDR3 spans 12 amino acids. Losses at the gene ends were 8 bases for V and 5 bases for J; bases not matched to a gene: 3. CDR3 DNA sequence: TGTGCCAGTCAGGGGGGCTATCAGCCCCAGCATTTT. It yields the protein CASQGGYQPQHF.

The V and J genes are TRBV9 and TRBJ2-1; the D is unclear. Per germline, CDR1 SGDLS and CDR2 YYNGEE. V lost 0 bases to trimming and J lost 5 bases, with 15 bases between them. The CDR3 is 16 amino acids. The chain's CDR3 is CASSVGMTGRDNEQFF. CDR3 bases: TGTGCCAGCAGCGTAGGGATGACGGGTCGGGACAATGAGCAGTTCTTC.

This clone was counted between two and nine times. This chain joins TRBV7-2 and TRBJ2-7; possibly TRBD2 for D (5 bases). Germline V gives CDR1 SGHTA, CDR2 FQGNSA. V lost 3 bases and J lost 7, with 13 bases in between. This CDR3 is 13 amino acids long. The CDR3 DNA is TGTGCCAGCAGCTTGGACTGGAACGGGGAGCAGTACTTC. This encodes CASSLDWNGEQYF.

The gene calls are TRBV19 and TRBJ1-5; a weak D match, TRBD1 (5 bases). Germline V gives CDR1 LNHDA, CDR2 SQIVND (reference sequence). V was pared by 5 bases and J by 5 bases, with 7 bases between. The length of the CDR3 is 12 residues. CDR3: CASSWDDQPQHF. The CDR3 DNA is TGTGCCAGTAGTTGGGACGATCAGCCCCAGCATTTT.

This clone has just a few counts. The gene calls are TRBV18 and TRBJ1-1, with TRBD1 matching over 7 bases. The CDR3 loop spans 13 amino acids. Germline V gene lookup returns CDR1 KGHSH and CDR2 LQKENI. V lost 2 bases and J lost 6; bases outside the gene matches: 3. CDR3 residues: CASSPSGTAEAFF. The CDR3 coding sequence is TGTGCCAGCTCACCATCCGGGACAGCTGAAGCTTTCTTT.

The sample holds one count of this clone. The chain employs TRBV4-2 and TRBJ1-2, with no clear D. Trimming removed 0 bases at V and 4 bases at J, with 12 bases between. The length of the CDR3 is 15 residues. The germline V gene has CDR1 LGHNA and CDR2 YNFKEQ. The CDR3 is CASSQESVTGYGYTF. For the CDR3, the DNA is TGTGCCAGCAGCCAAGAATCGGTTACTGGCTATGGCTACACCTTC.

The rearrangement uses TRBV30 and TRBJ2-7, with no clear D. CDR1 is GTSNPN and CDR2 is SVGIG in the germline V gene (reference sequence). The CDR3 has 12 amino acids. With 3 bases removed from V and 3 bases from J, the gap between germline ends came to 9 bases. CDR3 sequence: CAWSAVGYEQYF. The CDR3 coding sequence is TGTGCCTGGAGCGCAGTGGGCTACGAGCAGTACTTC.

This rearrangement joins TRBV18 to TRBJ1-3; no reliable D call. This CDR3 is built from 15 residues. Germline lookup yields CDR1 KGHSH and CDR2 LQKENI. V was shortened by 2 bases and J by 0 bases, with 8 bases between the two germline ends. CDR3 nucleotide sequence: TGTGCCAGCTCACCAAACGGGCTCTCTGGAAACACCATATATTTT. Translated, it gives CASSPNGLSGNTIYF.

This rearrangement joins TRBV15 to TRBJ2-4, with 7 bases matching TRBD1. Losses at the gene ends were 4 bases for V and 0 bases for J; bases not matched to a gene: 15. The CDR3 runs to 19 residues. Looked up from germline, CDR1 is LNHNV and CDR2 is YYDKDF (reference sequence). Here the CDR3 reads CATSTPLTGPALAKNIQYF. DNA of the CDR3: TGTGCCACCAGCACACCTCTGACAGGGCCTGCTCTAGCCAAAAACATTCAGTACTTC.

The chain is built from TRBV2 and TRBJ2-1, with TRBD1 matching over 11 bases. With V trimmed by 7 bases and J by 2 bases, 1 base remained unmatched. Germline values: CDR1 SNHLY, CDR2 FYNNEI. The CDR3 spans 14 residues. CDR3 sequence (DNA): TGTGCCAGCACGGGACAGGGGGCCTACAATGAGCAGTTCTTC. Translation gives CASTGQGAYNEQFF.

The rearrangement uses TRBV7-2 and TRBJ2-7; D remains ambiguous. Trimming stripped 1 base from V and 6 bases from J, with 13 bases between. The CDR3 loop spans 14 amino acids. CDR1 and CDR2 from the germline V gene are SGHTA and FQGNSA. CDR3 DNA: TGTGCCAGCAGCTTAGATTTTAGGCGTAGCGAGCAGTACTTC. Residues: CASSLDFRRSEQYF.

This clone was recorded once. This sequence joins TRBV27 and TRBJ2-2; no clear D. This CDR3 spans 12 amino acids. V lost 3 bases to trimming and J lost 4 bases, with 3 bases between them. Per germline, CDR1 MNHEY and CDR2 SMNVEV (reference sequence). The CDR3 DNA sequence: TGTGCCAGCAGTTTCGGCACCGGGGAGCTGTTTTTT. It is translated as CASSFGTGELFF.

The genes are TRBV19 and TRBJ1-5; D gene unclear. V lost 0 bases to trimming and J lost 1 base, with 7 bases between them. Per germline, CDR1 LNHDA and CDR2 SQIVND (reference sequence). The CDR3 extends over 15 amino acids. As DNA, the CDR3 is TGTGCCAGTAGTATAGACGGAGGAAGCAATCAGCCCCAGCATTTT. Translating it yields CASSIDGGSNQPQHF.

This clone appeared a few times. The V call is TRBV11-3, the J call TRBJ2-1; 9 nucleotides match TRBD1. The CDR3 loop spans 16 amino acids. Germline lookup yields CDR1 SGHNT and CDR2 YENEEA. V shed 2 bases and J 3 bases; nucleotides not matched to a gene: 5. CDR3 DNA: TGTGCCAGCAGCTTAATGGGACAGGGCTACTACAATGAGCAGTTCTTC. Amino acid sequence: CASSLMGQGYYNEQFF.

The gene calls are TRBV6-5 and TRBJ1-2; D possibly corresponds to TRBD1 (5 bases). In germline, CDR1 is MNHEY, CDR2 SVGAGI. V lost 7 bases and J lost 7, with 19 bases in between. This CDR3 region has 14 residues. The CDR3 sequence: CASKYVDSFRGYTF. Written as DNA, the CDR3 is TGTGCCAGCAAGTATGTCGACAGCTTCCGTGGCTACACCTTC.

The V and J genes are TRBV11-3 and TRBJ1-3, with 7 bases lining up with TRBD1. Germline CDR1 is SGHNT and CDR2 is YENEEA. After removal of 6 bases from V and 3 bases from J, the junction contained 5 bases not matched to a gene. The CDR3 is 14 amino acids. The DNA of the CDR3 is TGTGCCAGCAGGCTACAGGGGCTTGGAAACACCATATATTTT. Translation gives CASRLQGLGNTIYF.

The chain couples TRBV11-3 to TRBJ2-5, with 7 bases lining up with TRBD2. CDR1 and CDR2 from the germline V gene are SGHNT and YENEEA. The CDR3 runs to 12 residues. The V and J ends lost 8 bases and 7 bases, in that order; junction bases with no gene match: 7. CDR3 DNA sequence: TGTGCCAGCCATGGGCCGGGAGGGACCCAGTACTTC. Its translation is CASHGPGGTQYF.

The chain joins TRBV19 to TRBJ2-4; D is unresolved. This CDR3 is 11 amino acids long. Germline V gene sequence: CDR1 LNHDA, CDR2 SQIVND (reference sequence). Between the trimmed V and J ends, which lost 7 bases and 7 bases, there was a span of 8 bases. The CDR3 DNA reads as TGTGCCAGTACCATTGGTAACATTCAGTACTTC. Its protein is CASTIGNIQYF.

V usage is TRBV5-4 and J usage is TRBJ2-3; D call uncertain. Trimming removed 1 base from V and 4 bases from J, with 13 bases in between. The CDR3 contains 15 residues. Germline V gives CDR1 SGHNT, CDR2 YYREEE (reference sequence). The CDR3 DNA is TGTGCCAGCAGCTTGACGAATTCCCCACCAGATACGCAGTATTTT. Protein: CASSLTNSPPDTQYF.

The rearrangement joins TRBV5-6 to TRBJ2-3; 8 positions agree with TRBD2. Per germline, CDR1 SGHDT and CDR2 YYEEEE. The CDR3 has 17 residues. J gave up 1 base and V 3 bases, and 10 bases lay outside the gene matches. The CDR3, as DNA: TGTGCCAGCAGCTGGATATCGCGGGGGGCCCGCACAGATACGCAGTATTTT. Protein sequence: CASSWISRGARTDTQYF.

This clone was seen just once. J is TRBJ2-7 and V is TRBV5-1, with D perhaps TRBD1 (6 bases). V lost 1 base and J lost 0, with 8 bases in between. This CDR3 is built from 14 residues. Germline-derived CDR1 and CDR2 are SGHRS and YFSETQ. This CDR3 is CASSLTGSSYEQYF. CDR3 DNA: TGCGCCAGCAGCTTGACAGGGAGCTCCTACGAGCAGTACTTC.

This chain connects TRBV5-1 to TRBJ1-1; 9 bases line up with TRBD1. Germline assignment: CDR1 SGHRS and CDR2 YFSETQ. Trimming took 5 bases from V and 6 from J; bases not matched to a gene: 5. This CDR3 is 13 amino acids long. DNA for the CDR3: TGCGCCAGCAGTCAACAGGGGGCGGCTGAAGCTTTCTTT. Amino acids: CASSQQGAAEAFF.

This clone was seen only once. The V call is TRBV18, the J call TRBJ2-3; a weak D match, TRBD1 (5 bases). The germline V gene has CDR1 KGHSH and CDR2 LQKENI. The CDR3 has 17 residues. The V end was cut by 3 bases, the J end by 4 bases, with 20 bases between. Written as DNA, the CDR3 is TGTGCCAGCTCACCGGTCCCGCCGGACACCTCAGCAGATACGCAGTATTTT. Translated: CASSPVPPDTSADTQYF.